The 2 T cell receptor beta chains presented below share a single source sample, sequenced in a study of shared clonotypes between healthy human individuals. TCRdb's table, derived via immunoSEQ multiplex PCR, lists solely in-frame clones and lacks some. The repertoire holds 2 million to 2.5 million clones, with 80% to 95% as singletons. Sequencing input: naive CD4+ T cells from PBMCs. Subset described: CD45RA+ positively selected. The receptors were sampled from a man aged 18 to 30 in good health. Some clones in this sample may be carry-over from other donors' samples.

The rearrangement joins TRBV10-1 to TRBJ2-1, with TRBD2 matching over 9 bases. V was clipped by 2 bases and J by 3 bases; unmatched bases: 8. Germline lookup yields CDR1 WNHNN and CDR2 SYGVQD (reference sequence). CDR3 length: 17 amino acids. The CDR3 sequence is CASSEIGGRAHYNEQFF. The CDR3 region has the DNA TGCGCCAGCAGTGAGATCGGCGGGAGGGCCCACTACAATGAGCAGTTCTTC.

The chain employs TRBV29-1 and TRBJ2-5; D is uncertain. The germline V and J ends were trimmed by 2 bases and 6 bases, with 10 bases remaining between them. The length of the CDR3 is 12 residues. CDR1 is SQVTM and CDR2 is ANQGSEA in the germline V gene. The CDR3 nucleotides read TGCAGCGTTGAATTGGACCGAAAGACCCAGTACTTC. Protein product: CSVELDRKTQYF. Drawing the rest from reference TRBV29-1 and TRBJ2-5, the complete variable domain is SAVISQKPSRDICQRGTSLTIQCQVDSQVTMMFWYRQQPGQSLTLIATANQGSEATYESGFVIDKFPISRPNLTFSTLTVSNMSPEDSSIYLCSVELDRKTQYFGPGTRLLVL.